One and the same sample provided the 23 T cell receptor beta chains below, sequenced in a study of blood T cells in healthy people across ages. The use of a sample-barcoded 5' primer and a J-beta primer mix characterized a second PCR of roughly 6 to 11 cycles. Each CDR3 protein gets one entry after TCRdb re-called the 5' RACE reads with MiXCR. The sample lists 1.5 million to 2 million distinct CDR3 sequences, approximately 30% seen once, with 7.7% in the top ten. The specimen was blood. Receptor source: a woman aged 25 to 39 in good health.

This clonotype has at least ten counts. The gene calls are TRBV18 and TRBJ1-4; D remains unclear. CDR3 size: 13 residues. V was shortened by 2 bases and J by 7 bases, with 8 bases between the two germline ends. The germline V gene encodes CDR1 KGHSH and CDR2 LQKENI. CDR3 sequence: CASSPRSGEKLFF. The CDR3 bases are TGTGCCAGCTCACCAAGATCAGGTGAAAAACTGTTTTTT.

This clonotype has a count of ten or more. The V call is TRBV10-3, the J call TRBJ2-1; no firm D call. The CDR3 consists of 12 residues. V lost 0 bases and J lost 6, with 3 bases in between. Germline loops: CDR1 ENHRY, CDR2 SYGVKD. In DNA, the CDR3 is TGTGCCATCAGTGAGTCGTCCAATGAGCAGTTCTTC. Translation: CAISESSNEQFF.

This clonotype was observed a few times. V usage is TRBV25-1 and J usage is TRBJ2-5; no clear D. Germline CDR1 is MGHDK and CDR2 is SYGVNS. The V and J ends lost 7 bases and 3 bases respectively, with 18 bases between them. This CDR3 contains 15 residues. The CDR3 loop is CASTPPDAAKETQYF. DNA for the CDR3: TGTGCCAGCACGCCCCCGGACGCGGCTAAAGAGACCCAGTACTTC.

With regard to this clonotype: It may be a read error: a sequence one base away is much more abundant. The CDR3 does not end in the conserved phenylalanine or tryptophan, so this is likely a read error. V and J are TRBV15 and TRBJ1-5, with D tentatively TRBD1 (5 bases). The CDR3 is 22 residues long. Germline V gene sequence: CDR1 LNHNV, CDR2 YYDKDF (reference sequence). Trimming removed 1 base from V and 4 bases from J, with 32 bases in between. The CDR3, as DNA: TGTGCCACCAGCAGAGTTTCGGGGGGATTACCCCCTCGGTTCACCTCTAATCAGCCCCAGCATGTT. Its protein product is CATSRVSGGLPPRFTSNQPQHV.

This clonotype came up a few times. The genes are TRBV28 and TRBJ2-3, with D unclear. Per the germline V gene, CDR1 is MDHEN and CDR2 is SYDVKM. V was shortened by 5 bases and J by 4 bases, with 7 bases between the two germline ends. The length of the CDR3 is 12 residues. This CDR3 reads CASSGNADTQYF. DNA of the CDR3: TGTGCCAGCAGTGGAAATGCAGATACGCAGTATTTT. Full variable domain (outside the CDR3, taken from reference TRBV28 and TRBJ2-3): DVKVTQSSRYLVKRTGEKVFLECVQDMDHENMFWYRQDPGLGLRLIYFSYDVKMKEKGDIPEGYSVSREKKERFSLILESASTNQTSMYLCASSGNADTQYFGPGTRLTVL.

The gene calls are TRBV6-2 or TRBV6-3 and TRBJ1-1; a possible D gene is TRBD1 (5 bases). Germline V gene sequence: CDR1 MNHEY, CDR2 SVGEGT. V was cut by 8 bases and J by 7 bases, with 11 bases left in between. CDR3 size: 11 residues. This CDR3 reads CASLRGLEAFF. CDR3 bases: TGTGCCAGCCTCCGGGGCCTTGAAGCTTTCTTT.

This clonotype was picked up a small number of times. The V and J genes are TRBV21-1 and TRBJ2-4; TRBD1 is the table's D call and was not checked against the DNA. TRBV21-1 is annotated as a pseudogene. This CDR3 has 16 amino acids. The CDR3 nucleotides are TGTGCCAGCAGCAAATATGGGGGGGGCGGCAAAAACATTCAGTACTTC. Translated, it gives CASSKYGGGGKNIQYF.

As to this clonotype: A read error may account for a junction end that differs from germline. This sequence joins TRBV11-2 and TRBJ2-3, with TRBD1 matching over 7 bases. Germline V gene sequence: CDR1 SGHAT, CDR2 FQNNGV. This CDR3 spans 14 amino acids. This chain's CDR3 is CASLGGHDTDMQYF. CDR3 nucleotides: TGTGCCAGCTTAGGGGGCCATGACACAGATATGCAGTATTTT.

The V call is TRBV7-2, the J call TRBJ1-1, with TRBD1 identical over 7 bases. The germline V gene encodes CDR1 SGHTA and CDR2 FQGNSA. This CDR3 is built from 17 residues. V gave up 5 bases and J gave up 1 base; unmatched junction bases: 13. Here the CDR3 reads CASSLDRARRGNTEAFF. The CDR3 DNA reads TGTGCCAGCAGCCTCGACAGGGCGCGAAGGGGGAACACTGAAGCTTTCTTT.

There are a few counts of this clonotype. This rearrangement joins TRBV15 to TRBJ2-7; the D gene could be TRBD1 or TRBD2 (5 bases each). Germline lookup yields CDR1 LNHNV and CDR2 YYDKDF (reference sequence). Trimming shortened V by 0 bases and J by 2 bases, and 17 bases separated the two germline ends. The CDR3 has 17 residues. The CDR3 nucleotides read TGTGCCACCAGCAGAGATACTAACCGGGACGGGCCCTACGAGCAGTACTTC. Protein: CATSRDTNRDGPYEQYF.

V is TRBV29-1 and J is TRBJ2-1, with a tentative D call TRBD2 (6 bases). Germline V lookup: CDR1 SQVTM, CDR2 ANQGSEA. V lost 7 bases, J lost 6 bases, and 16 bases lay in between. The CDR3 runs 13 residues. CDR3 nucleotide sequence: TGCAGCGGCCTGAGGGAGGCCCTCAATGAGCAGTTCTTC. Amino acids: CSGLREALNEQFF.

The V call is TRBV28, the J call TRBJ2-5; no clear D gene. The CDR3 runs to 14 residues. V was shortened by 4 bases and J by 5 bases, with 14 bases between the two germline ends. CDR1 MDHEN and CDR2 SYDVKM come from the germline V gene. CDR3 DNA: TGTGCCAGCAGTTCCCTTGGACGCAGGGAGACCCAGTACTTC. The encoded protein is CASSSLGRRETQYF.

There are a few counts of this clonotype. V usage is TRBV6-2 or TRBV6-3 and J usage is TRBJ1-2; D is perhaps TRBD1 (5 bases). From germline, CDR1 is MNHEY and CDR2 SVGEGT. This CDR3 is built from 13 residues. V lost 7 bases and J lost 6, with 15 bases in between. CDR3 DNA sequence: TGTGCCAGCATCAGGGCGGGTATCGATGGCTACACCTTC. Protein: CASIRAGIDGYTF.

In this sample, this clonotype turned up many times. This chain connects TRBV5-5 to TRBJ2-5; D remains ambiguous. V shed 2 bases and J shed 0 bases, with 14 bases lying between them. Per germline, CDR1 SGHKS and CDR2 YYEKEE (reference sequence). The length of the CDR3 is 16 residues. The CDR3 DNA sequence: TGTGCCAGCAGCTTCGTTGGGCCGATGCACCAAGAGACCCAGTACTTC. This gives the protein CASSFVGPMHQETQYF.

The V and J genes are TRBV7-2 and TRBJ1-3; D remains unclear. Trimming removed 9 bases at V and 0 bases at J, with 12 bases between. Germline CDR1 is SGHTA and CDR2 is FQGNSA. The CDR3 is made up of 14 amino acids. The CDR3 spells CARKGPVSGNTIYF. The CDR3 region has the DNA TGTGCCAGGAAAGGCCCCGTCTCTGGAAACACCATATATTTT.

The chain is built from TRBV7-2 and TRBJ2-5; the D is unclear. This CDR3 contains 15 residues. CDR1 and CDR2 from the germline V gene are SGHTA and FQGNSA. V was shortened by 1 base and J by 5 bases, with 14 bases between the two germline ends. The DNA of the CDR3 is TGTGCCAGCAGCTTAGACCCCAACCCCAGGGAGACCCAGTACTTC. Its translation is CASSLDPNPRETQYF.

Written as DNA, the CDR3 is TGTGCCAGCAGCTTAGGCTCCGTAGCTGGCTACACCTTC. It encodes CASSLGSVAGYTF. This chain uses TRBV13 with TRBJ1-2; no definite D call. The CDR3 totals 13 residues. The ends were cut back, 0 bases at V and 7 bases at J, with 9 bases in the middle. Germline CDR1 reads PRHDT; CDR2 reads FYEKMQ (reference sequence). Full variable domain (missing parts from reference TRBV13 and TRBJ1-2): AAGVIQSPRHLIKEKRETATLKCYPIPRHDTVYWYQQGPGQDPQFLISFYEKMQSDKGSIPDRFSAQQFSDYHSELNMSSLELGDSALYFCASSLGSVAGYTFGSGTRLTVV.

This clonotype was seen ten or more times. CDR3 sequence: CSVEEIGGNYGYTF. In DNA form, the CDR3 reads TGCAGCGTTGAAGAGATAGGGGGTAACTATGGCTACACCTTC. The rearrangement uses TRBV29-1 and TRBJ1-2, with D possibly matching TRBD1 (6 bases). Deletions cut 0 bases from V and 1 base from J, with 9 bases between. This CDR3 comprises 14 residues. Germline lookup yields CDR1 SQVTM and CDR2 ANQGSEA.

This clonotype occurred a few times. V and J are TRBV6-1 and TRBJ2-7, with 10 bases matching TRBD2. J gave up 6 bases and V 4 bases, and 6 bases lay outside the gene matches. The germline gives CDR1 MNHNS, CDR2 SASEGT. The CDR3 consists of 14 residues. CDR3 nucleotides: TGTGCCAGCAGTGCCAGCGGGAGGGCGTTCGAGCAGTACTTC. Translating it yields CASSASGRAFEQYF.

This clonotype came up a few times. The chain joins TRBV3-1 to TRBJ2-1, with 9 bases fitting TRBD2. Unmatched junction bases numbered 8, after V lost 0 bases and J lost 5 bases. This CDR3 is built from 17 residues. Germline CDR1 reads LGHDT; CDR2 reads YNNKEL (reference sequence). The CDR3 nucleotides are TGTGCCAGCAGCCAAGACGTGGGACTAGCTGTTAACAATGAGCAGTTCTTC. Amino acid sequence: CASSQDVGLAVNNEQFF.

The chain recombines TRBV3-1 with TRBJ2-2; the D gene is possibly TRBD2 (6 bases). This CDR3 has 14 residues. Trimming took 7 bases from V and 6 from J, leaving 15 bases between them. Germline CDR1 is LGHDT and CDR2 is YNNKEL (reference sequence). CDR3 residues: CASKGGMRAGELFF. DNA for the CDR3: TGTGCCAGCAAGGGCGGGATGAGAGCCGGGGAGCTGTTTTTT.

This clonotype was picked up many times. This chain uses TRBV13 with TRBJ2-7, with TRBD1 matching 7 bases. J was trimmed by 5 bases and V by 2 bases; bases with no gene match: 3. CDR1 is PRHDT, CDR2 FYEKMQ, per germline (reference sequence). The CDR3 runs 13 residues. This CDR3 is CASSLYTGDEQYF. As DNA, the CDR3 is TGTGCCAGCAGCTTATATACAGGGGACGAGCAGTACTTC.

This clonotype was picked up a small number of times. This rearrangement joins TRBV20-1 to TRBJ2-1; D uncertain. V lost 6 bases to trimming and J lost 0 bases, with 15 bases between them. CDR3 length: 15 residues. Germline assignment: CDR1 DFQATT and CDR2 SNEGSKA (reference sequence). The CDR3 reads CSAYDRLSSYNEQFF. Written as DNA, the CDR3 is TGCAGTGCCTATGACCGACTGAGCTCCTACAATGAGCAGTTCTTC.